Reported below is one TCR beta chain. The target antigen is unknown. This sample includes further DNA sequences coding for the same CDR3. The entry originates in a study of shared clonotypes between healthy human individuals. In the study overall: Used for every donor were three CD4 naive, three CD4 memory, two CD8 naive and one CD8 memory plate.

The repertoire was sequenced with immunoSEQ multiplex PCR; TCRdb's copy has only in-frame clones and lacks some. This table holds roughly 640,000 clones, 97% found once. Germline lookup yields CDR1 SGDLS and CDR2 YYNGEE. The CDR3 spans 14 residues. V dropped 3 bases and J dropped 3 bases, with 10 bases sitting between them. Points from the study as a whole: Generation probability values for non-shared clonotypes were lower than those for clonotypes shared by all four donors. The genetic and exposure-history diversity represented was limited by few donors. Memory subsets had estimated richness that was generally smaller than that of naive subsets.

The sequence was collected from a woman in her 30s in good health. The material sequenced was naive CD4+ T cells sorted from blood. Subset noted: CD45RA+ positively selected. The chain employs TRBV9 and TRBJ1-3; D call uncertain. The chain's CDR3 is CASSGGGYGNTIYF. DNA of the CDR3: TGTGCCAGCAGCGGAGGAGGGTATGGAAACACCATATATTTT.